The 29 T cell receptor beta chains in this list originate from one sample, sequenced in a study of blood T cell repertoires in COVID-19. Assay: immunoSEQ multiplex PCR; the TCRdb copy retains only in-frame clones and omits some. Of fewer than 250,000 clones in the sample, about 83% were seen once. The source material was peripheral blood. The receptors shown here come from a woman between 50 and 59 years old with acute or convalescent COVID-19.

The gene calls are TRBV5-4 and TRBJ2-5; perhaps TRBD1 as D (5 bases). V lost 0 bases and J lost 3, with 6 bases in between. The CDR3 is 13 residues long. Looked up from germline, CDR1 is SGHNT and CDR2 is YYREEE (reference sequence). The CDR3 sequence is CASSLAREETQYF. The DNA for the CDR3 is TGTGCCAGCAGCTTGGCCAGGGAAGAGACCCAGTACTTC.

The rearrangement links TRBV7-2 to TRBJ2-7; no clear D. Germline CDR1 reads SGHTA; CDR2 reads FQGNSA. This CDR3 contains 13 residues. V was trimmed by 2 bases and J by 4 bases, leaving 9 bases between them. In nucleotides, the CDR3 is TGTGCCAGCAGCTTATTGGTCGGTTACGAGCAGTACTTC. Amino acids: CASSLLVGYEQYF. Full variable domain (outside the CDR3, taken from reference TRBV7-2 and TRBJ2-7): GAGVSQSPSNKVTEKGKDVELRCDPISGHTALYWYRQSLGQGLEFLIYFQGNSAPDKSGLPSDRFSAERTGGSVSTLTIQRTQQEDSAVYLCASSLLVGYEQYFGPGTRLTVT.

The CDR3 nucleotides are TGTGCCAGCAGCTTAGCGGGGGCAGTCCAAGAGACCCAGTACTTC. Translating gives CASSLAGAVQETQYF. The chain uses TRBV7-3 and TRBJ2-5; maybe TRBD2 (7 bases). This CDR3 is built from 15 residues. The V gene lost 2 bases and the J gene lost 1 base, with 11 bases spanning the gap. The V gene's germline CDR1 is SGHTA and CDR2 FQGTGA.

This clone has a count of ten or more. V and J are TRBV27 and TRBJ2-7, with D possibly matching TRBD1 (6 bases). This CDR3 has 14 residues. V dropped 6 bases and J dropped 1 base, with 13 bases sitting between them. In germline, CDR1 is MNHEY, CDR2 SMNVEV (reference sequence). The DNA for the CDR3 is TGTGCCAGCAGCCTAGGGGACAAGTCCTACGAGCAGTACTTC. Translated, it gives CASSLGDKSYEQYF.

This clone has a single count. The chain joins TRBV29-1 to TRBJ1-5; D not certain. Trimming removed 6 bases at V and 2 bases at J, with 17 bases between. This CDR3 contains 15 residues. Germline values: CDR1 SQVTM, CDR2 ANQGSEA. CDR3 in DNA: TGCAGCGTCGCGGACGGGGTGCTCGGCAATCAGCCCCAGCATTTT. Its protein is CSVADGVLGNQPQHF.

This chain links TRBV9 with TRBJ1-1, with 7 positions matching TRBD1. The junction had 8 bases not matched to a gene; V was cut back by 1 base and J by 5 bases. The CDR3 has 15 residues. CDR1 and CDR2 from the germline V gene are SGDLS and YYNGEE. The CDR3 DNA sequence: TGTGCCAGCAGCGTACTAACCGGGACAGTGACTGAAGCTTTCTTT. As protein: CASSVLTGTVTEAFF.

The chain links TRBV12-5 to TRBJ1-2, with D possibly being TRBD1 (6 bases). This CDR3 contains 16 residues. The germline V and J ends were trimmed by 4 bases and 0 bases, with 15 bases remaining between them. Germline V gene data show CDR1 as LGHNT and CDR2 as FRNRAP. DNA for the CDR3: TGTGCTAGTGGTTCCCTCCAGGGGCGAGCTAACTATGGCTACACCTTC. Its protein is CASGSLQGRANYGYTF.

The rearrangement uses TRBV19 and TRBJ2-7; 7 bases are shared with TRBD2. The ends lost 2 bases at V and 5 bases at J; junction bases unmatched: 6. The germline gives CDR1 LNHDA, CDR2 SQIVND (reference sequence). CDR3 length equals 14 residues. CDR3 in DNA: TGTGCCAGTAGTATAAACCCTCTAGCGGACGAGCAGTACTTC. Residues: CASSINPLADEQYF. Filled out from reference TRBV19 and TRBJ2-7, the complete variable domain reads DGGITQSPKYLFRKEGQNVTLSCEQNLNHDAMYWYRQDPGQGLRLIYYSQIVNDFQKGDIAEGYSVSREKKESFPLTVTSAQKNPTAFYLCASSINPLADEQYFGPGTRLTVT.

The CDR3, as DNA: TGTGCCAGCAGCTTCGACGGGGAGACCCAGTACTTC. The encoded protein is CASSFDGETQYF. V is TRBV11-1 and J is TRBJ2-5; D is unclear. V gave up 3 bases and J gave up 5 bases, with 7 bases separating them. Germline V lookup: CDR1 SGHAT, CDR2 FQDESV (reference sequence). This CDR3 has 12 amino acids.

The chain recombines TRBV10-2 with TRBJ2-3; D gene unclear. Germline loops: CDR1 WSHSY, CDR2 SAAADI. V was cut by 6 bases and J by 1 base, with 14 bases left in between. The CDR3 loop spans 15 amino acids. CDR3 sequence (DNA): TGCGCCAGCAGGCCCACTAAGCGTCGCACAGATACGCAGTATTTT. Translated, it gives CASRPTKRRTDTQYF.

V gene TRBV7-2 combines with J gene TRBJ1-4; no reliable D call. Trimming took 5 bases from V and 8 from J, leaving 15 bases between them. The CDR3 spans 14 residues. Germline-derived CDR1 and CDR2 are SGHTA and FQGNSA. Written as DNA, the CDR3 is TGTGCCAGCAGCCCCCATAACTCCGCGGAAAAACTGTTTTTT. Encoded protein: CASSPHNSAEKLFF.

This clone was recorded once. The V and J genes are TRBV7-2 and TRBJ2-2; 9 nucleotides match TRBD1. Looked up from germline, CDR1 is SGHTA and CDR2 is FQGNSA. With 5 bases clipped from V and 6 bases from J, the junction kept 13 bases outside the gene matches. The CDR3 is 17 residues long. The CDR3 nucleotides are TGTGCCAGCAGCCTGAGTTGGTACAGGGGGCGGGCCGGGGAGCTGTTTTTT. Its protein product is CASSLSWYRGRAGELFF.

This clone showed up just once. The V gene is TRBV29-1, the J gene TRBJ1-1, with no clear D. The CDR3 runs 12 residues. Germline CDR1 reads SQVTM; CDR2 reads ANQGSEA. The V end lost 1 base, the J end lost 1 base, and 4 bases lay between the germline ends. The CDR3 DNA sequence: TGCAGCGTTGAAGGGCAGAACACTGAAGCTTTCTTT. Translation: CSVEGQNTEAFF. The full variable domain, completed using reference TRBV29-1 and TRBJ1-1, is SAVISQKPSRDICQRGTSLTIQCQVDSQVTMMFWYRQQPGQSLTLIATANQGSEATYESGFVIDKFPISRPNLTFSTLTVSNMSPEDSSIYLCSVEGQNTEAFFGQGTRLTVV.

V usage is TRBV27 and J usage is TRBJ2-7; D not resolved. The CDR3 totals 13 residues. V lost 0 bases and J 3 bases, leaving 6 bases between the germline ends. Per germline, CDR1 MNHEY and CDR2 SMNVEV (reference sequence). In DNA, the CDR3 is TGTGCCAGCAGTTTATCCCCCTACTACGAGCAGTACTTC. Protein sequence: CASSLSPYYEQYF.

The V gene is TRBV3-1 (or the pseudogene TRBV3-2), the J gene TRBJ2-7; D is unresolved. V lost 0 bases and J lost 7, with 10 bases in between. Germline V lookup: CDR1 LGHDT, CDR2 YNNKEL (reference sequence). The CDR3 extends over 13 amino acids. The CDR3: CASSQEVNWEQYF. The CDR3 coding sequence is TGTGCCAGCAGCCAAGAGGTAAACTGGGAGCAGTACTTC.

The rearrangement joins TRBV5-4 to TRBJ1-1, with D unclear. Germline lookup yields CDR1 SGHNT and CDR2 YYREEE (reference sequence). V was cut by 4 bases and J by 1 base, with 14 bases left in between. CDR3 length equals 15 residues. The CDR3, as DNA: TGTGCCAGCAGCCCTAGGTCCGTTAAGAACACTGAAGCTTTCTTT. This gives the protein CASSPRSVKNTEAFF.

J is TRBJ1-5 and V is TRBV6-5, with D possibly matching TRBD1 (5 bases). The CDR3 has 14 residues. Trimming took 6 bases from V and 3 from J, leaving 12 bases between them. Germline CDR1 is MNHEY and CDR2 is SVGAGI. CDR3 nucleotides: TGTGCCAGCAGCACGACAGAGATCAATCAGCCCCAGCATTTT. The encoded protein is CASSTTEINQPQHF.

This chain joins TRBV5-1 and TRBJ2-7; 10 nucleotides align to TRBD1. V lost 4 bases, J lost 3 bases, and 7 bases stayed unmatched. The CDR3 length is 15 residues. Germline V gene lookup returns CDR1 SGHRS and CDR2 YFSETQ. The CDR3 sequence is CASSRGQGTHYEQYF. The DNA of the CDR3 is TGCGCCAGCAGCAGGGGACAGGGGACCCACTACGAGCAGTACTTC.

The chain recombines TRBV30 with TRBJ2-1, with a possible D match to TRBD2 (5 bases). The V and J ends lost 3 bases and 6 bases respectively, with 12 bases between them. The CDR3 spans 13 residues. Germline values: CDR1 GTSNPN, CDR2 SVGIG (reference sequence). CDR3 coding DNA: TGTGCCTGGAGGCCGATGGGGAGCAATGAGCAGTTCTTC. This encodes CAWRPMGSNEQFF.

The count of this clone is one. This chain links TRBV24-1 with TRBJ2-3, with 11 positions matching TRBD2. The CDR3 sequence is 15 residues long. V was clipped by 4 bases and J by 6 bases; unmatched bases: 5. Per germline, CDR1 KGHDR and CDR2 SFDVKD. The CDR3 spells CATSDPSGRTDTQYF. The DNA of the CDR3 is TGTGCCACCAGTGACCCTAGCGGGAGGACTGATACGCAGTATTTT.

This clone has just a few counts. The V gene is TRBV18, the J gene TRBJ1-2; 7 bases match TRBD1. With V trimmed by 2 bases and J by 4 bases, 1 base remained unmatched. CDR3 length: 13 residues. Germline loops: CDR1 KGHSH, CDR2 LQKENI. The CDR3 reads CASSPGTAYGYTF. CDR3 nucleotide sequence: TGTGCCAGCTCACCAGGGACAGCCTATGGCTACACCTTC.

This CDR3 is CASGLVLLAAGDEQYF. The CDR3 DNA reads as TGTGCTAGTGGTTTGGTACTTCTAGCGGCAGGGGACGAGCAGTACTTC. The chain uses TRBV12-5 and TRBJ2-7, with TRBD2 as a possible D gene (7 bases). CDR1 and CDR2 from the germline V gene are LGHNT and FRNRAP. Trimming stripped 0 bases from V and 5 bases from J, with 17 bases between. This CDR3 spans 16 amino acids.

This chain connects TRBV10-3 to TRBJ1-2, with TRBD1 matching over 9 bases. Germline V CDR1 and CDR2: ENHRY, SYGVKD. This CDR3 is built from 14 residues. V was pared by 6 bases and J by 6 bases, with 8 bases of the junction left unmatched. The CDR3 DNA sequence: TGTGCCATCAGCTTGTCGGGACAGGGAGATGGCTACACCTTC. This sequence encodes CAISLSGQGDGYTF.

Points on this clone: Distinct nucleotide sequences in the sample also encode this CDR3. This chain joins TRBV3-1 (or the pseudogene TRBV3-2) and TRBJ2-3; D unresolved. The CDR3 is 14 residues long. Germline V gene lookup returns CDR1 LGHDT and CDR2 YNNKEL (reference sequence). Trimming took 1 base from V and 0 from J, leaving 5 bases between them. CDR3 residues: CASSQGPSTDTQYF. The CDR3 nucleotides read TGTGCCAGCAGCCAAGGGCCTAGCACAGATACGCAGTATTTT.

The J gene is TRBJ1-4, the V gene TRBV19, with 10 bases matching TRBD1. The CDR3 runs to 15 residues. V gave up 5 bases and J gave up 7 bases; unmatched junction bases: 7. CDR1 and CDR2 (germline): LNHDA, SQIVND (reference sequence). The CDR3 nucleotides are TGTGCCAGTAGTTCAGACAGGGGGCGTTTTGAAAAACTGTTTTTT. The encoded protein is CASSSDRGRFEKLFF.

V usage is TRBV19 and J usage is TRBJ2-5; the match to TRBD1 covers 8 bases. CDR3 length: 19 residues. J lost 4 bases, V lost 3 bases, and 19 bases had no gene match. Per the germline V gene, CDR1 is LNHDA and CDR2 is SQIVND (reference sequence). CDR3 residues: CASSISPPGAGGWLETQYF. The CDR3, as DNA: TGTGCCAGTAGTATCTCGCCGCCCGGGGCAGGGGGCTGGTTAGAGACCCAGTACTTC. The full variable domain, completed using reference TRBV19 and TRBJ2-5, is DGGITQSPKYLFRKEGQNVTLSCEQNLNHDAMYWYRQDPGQGLRLIYYSQIVNDFQKGDIAEGYSVSREKKESFPLTVTSAQKNPTAFYLCASSISPPGAGGWLETQYFGPGTRLLVL.

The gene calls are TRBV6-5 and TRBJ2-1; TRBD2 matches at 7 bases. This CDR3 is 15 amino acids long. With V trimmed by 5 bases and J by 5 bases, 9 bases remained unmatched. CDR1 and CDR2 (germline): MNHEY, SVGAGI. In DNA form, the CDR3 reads TGTGCCAGCAGTCGGACTCCGGGGGGTAACAATGAGCAGTTCTTC. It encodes CASSRTPGGNNEQFF.

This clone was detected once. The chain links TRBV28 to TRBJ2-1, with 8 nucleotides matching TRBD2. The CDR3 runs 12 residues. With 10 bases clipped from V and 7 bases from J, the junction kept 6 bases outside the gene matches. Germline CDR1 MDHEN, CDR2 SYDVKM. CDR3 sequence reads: CATKTSDNEQFF. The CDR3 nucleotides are TGTGCCACCAAGACTAGCGATAATGAGCAGTTCTTC. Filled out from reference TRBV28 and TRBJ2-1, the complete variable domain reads DVKVTQSSRYLVKRTGEKVFLECVQDMDHENMFWYRQDPGLGLRLIYFSYDVKMKEKGDIPEGYSVSREKKERFSLILESASTNQTSMYLCATKTSDNEQFFGPGTRLTVL.

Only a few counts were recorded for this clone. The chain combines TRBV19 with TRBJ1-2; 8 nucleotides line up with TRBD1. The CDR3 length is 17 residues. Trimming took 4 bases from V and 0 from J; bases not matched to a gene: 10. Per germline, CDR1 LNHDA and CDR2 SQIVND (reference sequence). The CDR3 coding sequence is TGTGCCAGTAGTAGGAGACAGGGGACACAGACTAACTATGGCTACACCTTC. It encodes CASSRRQGTQTNYGYTF. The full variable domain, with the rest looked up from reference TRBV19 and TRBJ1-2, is DGGITQSPKYLFRKEGQNVTLSCEQNLNHDAMYWYRQDPGQGLRLIYYSQIVNDFQKGDIAEGYSVSREKKESFPLTVTSAQKNPTAFYLCASSRRQGTQTNYGYTFGSGTRLTVV.